This T cell receptor beta chain was obtained from a study of blood T cell repertoires in COVID-19. Whole-study context: The study drew acute and convalescent COVID-19 samples from the United States, Italy and Spain.

The table came from immunoSEQ multiplex PCR; TCRdb's copy has only in-frame clones and leaves some out. The data show about 220,000 clones, 70% to 90% seen once. The V and J ends lost 0 bases and 4 bases respectively, with 4 bases between them. This CDR3 is 13 amino acids long. The germline gives CDR1 SGDLS, CDR2 YYNGEE. Sequenced sample: peripheral blood. The V call is TRBV9, the J call TRBJ2-2; no reliable D call. The clonotype comes from a human donor in a cohort sampled during active COVID-19. In DNA form, the CDR3 reads TGTGCCAGCAGCGTAGCGCGCACCGGGGAGCTGTTTTTT. Translated: CASSVARTGELFF. Supplemented by reference TRBV9 and TRBJ2-2, the full variable domain reads DSGVTQTPKHLITATGQRVTLRCSPRSGDLSVYWYQQSLDQGLQFLIQYYNGEERAKGNILERFSAQQFPDLHSELNLSSLELGDSALYFCASSVARTGELFFGEGSRLTVL.